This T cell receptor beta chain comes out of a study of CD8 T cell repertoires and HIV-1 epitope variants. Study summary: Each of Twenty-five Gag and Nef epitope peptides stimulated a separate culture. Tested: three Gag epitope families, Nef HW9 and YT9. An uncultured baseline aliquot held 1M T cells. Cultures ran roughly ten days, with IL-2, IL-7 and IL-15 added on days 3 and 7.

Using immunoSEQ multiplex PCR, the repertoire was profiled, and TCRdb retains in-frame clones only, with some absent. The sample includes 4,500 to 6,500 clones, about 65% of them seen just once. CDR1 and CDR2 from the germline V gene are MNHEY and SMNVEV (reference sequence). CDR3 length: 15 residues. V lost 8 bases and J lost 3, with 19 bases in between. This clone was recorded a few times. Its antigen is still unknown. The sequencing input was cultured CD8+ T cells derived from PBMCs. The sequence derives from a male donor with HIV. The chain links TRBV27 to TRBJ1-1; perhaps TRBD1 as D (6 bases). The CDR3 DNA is TGTGCCAGCCTTCATACACAGGGAGGAGACACTGAAGCTTTCTTT. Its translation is CASLHTQGGDTEAFF.